Presented here are 20 T cell receptor beta chains from one specimen sequenced in a study of CXCR3-negative and CXCR3-positive naive CD8 T cells. The TRB libraries of cDNA were built by UMI-labeled 5' RACE. TCRdb re-analyzed the 5' RACE reads; it lists each CDR3 protein once, without DNA. Its table records 65,000 to 85,000 distinct CDR3 sequences. Source material: naive CXCR3- CD8+ T cells from blood. Subset noted: CD45RO-CCR7+CD27+CD95- naive CD8+ T cells lacking CXCR3 (TNR3-). Receptor source: a human donor in good health. Some clones in this sample may be carry-over from other donors' samples.

The rearrangement joins TRBV2 to TRBJ1-4; lacking DNA, the TRBD1 call made by TCRdb goes unchecked. CDR3 length: 14 residues. The germline V gene has CDR1 SNHLY and CDR2 FYNNEI. This CDR3 reads CATQGGTTNEKLFF.

The V call is TRBV5-1, the J call TRBJ1-2. Per germline, CDR1 SGHRS and CDR2 YFSETQ. There are 16 residues in the CDR3. CDR3 amino acids: CASSPITPASNYGYTF.

The chain is built from TRBV7-8 and TRBJ2-2; lacking DNA, the TRBD1 call made by TCRdb goes unchecked. The CDR3 has 13 residues. Germline values: CDR1 SGHVS, CDR2 FQNEAQ. CDR3 in amino acids: CASTTRGPGELFF.

The chain is built from TRBV28 and TRBJ1-5; the D call from TCRdb, TRBD1, cannot be confirmed without DNA. Germline loops: CDR1 MDHEN, CDR2 SYDVKM. This CDR3 has 14 amino acids. CDR3 amino acids: CASSLGPRNQPQHF.

The chain links TRBV7-9 to TRBJ2-3; no DNA is available, so the TRBD2 call from TCRdb remains unchecked. CDR1 is SEHNR and CDR2 is FQNEAQ in the germline V gene (reference sequence). CDR3 length equals 15 residues. CDR3 protein: CASSSLAGGTDTQYF.

This chain uses TRBV9 with TRBJ1-2. Germline V gives CDR1 SGDLS, CDR2 YYNGEE. The CDR3 is 13 amino acids. The CDR3 region is CASSVGGLDGYTF.

The chain uses TRBV19 and TRBJ2-3; the D gene TCRdb calls, TRBD1, cannot be checked with no DNA. This CDR3 contains 14 residues. CDR1 and CDR2 (germline): LNHDA, SQIVND (reference sequence). The CDR3 is CASSIRGAKDTQYF.

The chain carries TRBV27 and TRBJ2-1; TCRdb selects TRBD1, and the lack of DNA leaves this call unchecked. The V gene's germline CDR1 is MNHEY and CDR2 SMNVEV (reference sequence). This CDR3 region has 17 residues. CDR3: CASSPMKGAQTPGEQFF.

This CDR3 is CASTQDRESPYEQYF. The chain links TRBV12-3 or TRBV12-4 to TRBJ2-7; TCRdb gives TRBD1 as the D gene, but with no DNA this cannot be confirmed. CDR3 length: 15 amino acids.

The chain carries TRBV10-3 and TRBJ1-5; with no DNA, the TCRdb D assignment of TRBD1 cannot be verified. Per germline, CDR1 ENHRY and CDR2 SYGVKD. The CDR3 contains 15 residues. The CDR3 reads CAIWAGTEGNQPQHF.

V usage is TRBV20-1 and J usage is TRBJ1-5; TCRdb lists TRBD1, though no DNA is available to test this call. This CDR3 comprises 17 residues. Germline assignment: CDR1 DFQATT and CDR2 SNEGSKA (reference sequence). This CDR3 is CSARDQTGEGSNQPQHF.

The rearrangement links TRBV29-1 to TRBJ2-5; there is no DNA to check the TCRdb D call of TRBD1. The germline CDR1 and CDR2 sequences are SQVTM and ANQGSEA. CDR3 length: 13 amino acids. The CDR3 sequence: CSVEEGGGETQYF.

The V and J genes are TRBV20-1 and TRBJ2-3; TCRdb gives TRBD2 as the D gene, but with no DNA this cannot be confirmed. This CDR3 comprises 15 residues. In germline, CDR1 is DFQATT, CDR2 SNEGSKA (reference sequence). The CDR3 here is CSAEDGLAGTDTQYF.

The chain's CDR3 is CASSLATSGASYNEQFF. The genes are TRBV5-1 and TRBJ2-1; the TRBD2 assignment by TCRdb is unverifiable without DNA. Per germline, CDR1 SGHRS and CDR2 YFSETQ. The CDR3 length is 17 residues.

The V and J genes are TRBV12-3 or TRBV12-4 and TRBJ2-5; the TRBD2 assignment by TCRdb is unverifiable without DNA. CDR3 size: 13 residues. The chain's CDR3 is CASSFLAGETQYF.

The chain employs TRBV29-1 and TRBJ2-3; TCRdb returns TRBD2, unconfirmable since there is no DNA. Germline V CDR1 and CDR2: SQVTM, ANQGSEA. This CDR3 is built from 14 residues. The CDR3 spells CSMTSGDFTDTQYF.

This chain links TRBV7-9 with TRBJ2-1; TCRdb outputs TRBD2, but without DNA this stays unchecked. CDR1 is SEHNR and CDR2 is FQNEAQ in the germline V gene (reference sequence). The CDR3 runs to 16 residues. CDR3 protein: CASSSPLAGVYNEQFF. Complete variable domain (other parts from reference TRBV7-9 and TRBJ2-1): DTGVSQNPRHKITKRGQNVTFRCDPISEHNRLYWYRQTLGQGPEFLTYFQNEAQLEKSRLLSDRFSAERPKGSFSTLEIQRTEQGDSAMYLCASSSPLAGVYNEQFFGPGTRLTVL.

CDR3 protein: CASSQDRNEQFF. This chain joins TRBV4-1 and TRBJ2-1. Germline values: CDR1 MGHRA, CDR2 YSYEKL. CDR3 length equals 12 residues.

The V call is TRBV2, the J call TRBJ2-3; TCRdb names TRBD1, which stays unverified in the absence of DNA. In germline, CDR1 is SNHLY, CDR2 FYNNEI. The CDR3 covers 14 residues. This CDR3 reads CASSPWERTDTQYF.

The rearrangement joins TRBV15 to TRBJ1-4; as DNA is missing, the TRBD1 call by TCRdb cannot be tested. CDR3 length: 16 residues. CDR1 and CDR2 from the germline V gene are LNHNV and YYDKDF (reference sequence). CDR3 amino acids: CATSRTVAATNEKLFF.